The clone carrying this T cell receptor beta chain was observed a few times. TCRdb ran MiXCR on the 5' RACE reads and lists one entry per CDR3 protein. The data show 600,000 to 700,000 distinct CDR3 sequences, about 20% seen once. These data originate in a study of identical twins. CDR3 length: 12 residues. Per the germline V gene, CDR1 is SQVTM and CDR2 is ANQGSEA. J lost 8 bases, V lost 7 bases, and 10 bases had no gene match. This same sample was also taken into another study, of T cells expressing NK-cell markers. That report adds: Sorted CD3+CD56-NKG2C+, CD3+CD56+NKG2C+ and CD3+CD56+NKG2C- T cells supplied the TCR beta repertoires. In several donors, dominant clonotypes made up roughly 25-60.1% of CD3+CD56-NKG2C+ cells.

The chain uses TRBV29-1 and TRBJ1-2, with 7 positions matching TRBD1. The sequence was collected from a woman aged 18 to 35 in good health. The sequenced sample consisted of PBMCs. The DNA for the CDR3 is TGCAGCGCCGCGAGCAGGGGGAGAGGCTACACCTTC. This codes for CSAASRGRGYTF.